This T cell receptor beta chain emerged from a study of T cells in Graves' hyperthyroidism and ophthalmopathy. Amplified regions were TCR beta CDR3 sequences from RNA transcripts. Using the HTBI primer set, a first-round RT-PCR was run on the TCR CDR3. TCRdb itself ran the multiplex PCR reads through MiXCR, one entry per CDR3 protein. The repertoire holds 550,000 to 600,000 distinct CDR3 sequences, with around 14% as singletons. Ophthalmopathy patients showed a Clinical Activity Score of at least 3, NOSPECS grade of at least 4 and duration under 3 months. PBMCs were obtained from 10 ml fresh peripheral blood. This clonotype has ten or more counts. The receptor comes from a woman aged 18-29 years with Graves' ophthalmopathy. Sequencing was done on a sample of blood.

The CDR3 protein is CAWSVLSYSGNTIYF. The CDR3 DNA follows: TGTGCCTGGAGTGTACTCTCCTACTCTGGAAACACCATATATTTT. The V call is TRBV30, the J call TRBJ1-3, with D hard to call. The CDR3 extends over 15 amino acids. Germline lookup yields CDR1 GTSNPN and CDR2 SVGIG (reference sequence). Deletions cut 0 bases from V and 0 bases from J, with 9 bases between. The variable domain in full, with the rest retrieved from reference TRBV30 and TRBJ1-3, is SQTIHQWPATLVQPVGSPLSLECTVEGTSNPNLYWYRQAAGRGLQLLFYSVGIGQISSEVPQNLSASRPQDRQFILSSKKLLLSDSGFYLCAWSVLSYSGNTIYFGEGSWLTVV.